This T cell receptor beta chain was sequenced during a study of PD-1 blockade in mismatch repair-deficient tumors (dated by TCRdb to about 2017). Background on the whole study: Between late 2013 and late 2016, 80 to 90 consecutive patients with some 12 mismatch repair-deficient cancer types, all previously treated and progressing, were enrolled in the trial. Tumor-associated T cell clones were tracked in the peripheral blood of patients responding to PD-1 blockade by deep sequencing of TCR CDR3 regions. Broader findings and caveats from the paper: Rapid expansion after pembrolizumab followed by contraction, generally before radiologic responses, was shown by tumor-resident clones, which were often undetectable in blood before treatment.

The library was prepared using the immunoSEQ multiplex PCR assay. Held by TCRdb, this immuneACCESS table contains in-frame sequences only and omits some clones. Under half of the omission traces to an unresolved V gene where checked; the cause of the rest is unknown. The sample table contains around 37,000 clones; only one count was recorded for approximately 88% of them. In total, the top ten clones hold approximately 0.98% of the sample. For every enrolled patient, mismatch repair deficiency was confirmed by either polymerase chain reaction or immunohistochemistry. TCR sequencing was performed for a few patients who responded to pembrolizumab therapy. The phase II trial prospectively evaluated PD-1 blockade with pembrolizumab in advanced mismatch repair-deficient cancers, independent of tissue of origin. Peripheral blood T cell samples were gathered serially, both before PD-1 blockade started and at multiple time points afterward. Blood sampling time points were reported as weeks after the first dose of pembrolizumab.

The trim is 0 bases for V and 4 bases for J, with a gap of 11 bases between the germline ends. As encoded in the germline V gene, CDR1 is SQVTM while CDR2 is ANQGSEA. Spanning cysteine to phenylalanine, the CDR3 consists of 14 amino acids. Only the CDR3 DNA stays, 42 bases, in frame from base 1. This clone is a singleton in its sample. Its antigen remains undetermined. Per-nucleotide qualities are absent, and no much larger clonotype sits a single base away. This chain joins TRBV29-1 to TRBJ2-3, with a tentative D gene TRBD1 over 6 matching bases. The TCR originated in an adult with mismatch repair-deficient cancer. Sequencing used PBMCs, obtained about 40 weeks after starting pembrolizumab. The CDR3 reads CSVEEAQGADTQYF. In nucleotides, the sequence is TGCAGCGTTGAAGAAGCACAGGGAGCAGATACGCAGTATTTT.